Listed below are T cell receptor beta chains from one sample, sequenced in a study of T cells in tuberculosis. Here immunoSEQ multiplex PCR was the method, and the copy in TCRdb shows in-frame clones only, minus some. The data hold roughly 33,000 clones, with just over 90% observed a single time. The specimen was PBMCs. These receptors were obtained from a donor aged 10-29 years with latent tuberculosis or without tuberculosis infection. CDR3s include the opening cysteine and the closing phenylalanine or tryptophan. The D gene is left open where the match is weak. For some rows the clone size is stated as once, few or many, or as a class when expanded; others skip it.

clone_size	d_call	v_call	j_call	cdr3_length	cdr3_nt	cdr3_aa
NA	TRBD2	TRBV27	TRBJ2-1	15	TGTGCCAGCAGTCCCTATGGAGCGGGGAACAATGAGCAGTTCTTC	CASSPYGAGNNEQFF
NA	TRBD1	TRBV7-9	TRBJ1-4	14	TGTGCCAGCAGCCAACAGGGGGCGCAGGAAAAACTGTTTTTT	CASSQQGAQEKLFF
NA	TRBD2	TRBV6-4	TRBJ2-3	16	TGTGCCAGCAGTGACGACCTAGCGGCGGGCACAGATACGCAGTATTTT	CASSDDLAAGTDTQYF
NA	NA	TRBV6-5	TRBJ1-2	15	TGTGCCAGCAGTTACGATTCGTCCAACGGTTATGGCTACACCTTC	CASSYDSSNGYGYTF
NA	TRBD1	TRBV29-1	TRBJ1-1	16	TGCAGCCCCGGGGGGGGGTCCCGGGACAGTTTAATGGTAGCTTTCTTT	CSPGGGSRDSLMVAFF
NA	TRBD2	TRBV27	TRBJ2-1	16	TGTGCCAGCAAAGCCCCGGCTAGCGGGTACTCGGGGGAGCAGTTCTTC	CASKAPASGYSGEQFF
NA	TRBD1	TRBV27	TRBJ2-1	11	TGTGCCAGCTCCCTAGGGGGCGGGCAGTTCTTC	CASSLGGGQFF
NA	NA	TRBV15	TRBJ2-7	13	TGTGCCACCAGCAGGCGACAAGCCGCCGAGCAGTACTTC	CATSRRQAAEQYF
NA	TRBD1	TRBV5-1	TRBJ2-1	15	TGCGCCAGCAGCTCCTTACAGGGGTCCTACAATGAGCAGTTCTTC	CASSSLQGSYNEQFF
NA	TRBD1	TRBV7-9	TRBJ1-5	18	TGTGCCGCCCCCCCCCGGGACAGGGGGCGCATTAGCAATCAGCCCCAGCATTTT	CAAPPRDRGRISNQPQHF
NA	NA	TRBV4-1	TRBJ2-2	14	TGCGCCAGCAGCCAAGTAGCGGTTACCGGGGAGCTGTTTTTT	CASSQVAVTGELFF
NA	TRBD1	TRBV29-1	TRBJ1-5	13	TGCAGCGTTGCGGGGACAGGCGATCAGCCCCAGCATTTT	CSVAGTGDQPQHF
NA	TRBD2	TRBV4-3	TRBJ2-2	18	TGCGCCAGCAGCCAAGTTCCCTACCTAGCGGCGAACACCGGGGAGCTGTTTTTT	CASSQVPYLAANTGELFF
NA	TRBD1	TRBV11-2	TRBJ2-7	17	TGTGCCAGCAGCTTAGTCTATTTGACAGGGGGCTCCTACGAGCAGTACTTC	CASSLVYLTGGSYEQYF
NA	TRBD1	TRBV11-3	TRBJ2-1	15	TGTGCCAGCAGCGCAACAGGGGGGAGAAACAATGAGCAGTTCTTC	CASSATGGRNNEQFF
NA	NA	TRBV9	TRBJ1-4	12	TGTGCCAGCAGTCGGGGAAATGAAAAACTGTTTTTT	CASSRGNEKLFF
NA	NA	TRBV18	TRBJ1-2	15	TGTGCCAGCTCACATGATTGGTCCAGAGGATATGGCTACACCTTC	CASSHDWSRGYGYTF
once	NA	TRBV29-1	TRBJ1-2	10	TGCAGCGTTGGTGGACTCGGCTACACCTTC	CSVGGLGYTF
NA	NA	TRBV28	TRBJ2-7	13	TGTGCCAGCAGTCGAACACAGGGCCAATTGCAGTACTTC	CASSRTQGQLQYF
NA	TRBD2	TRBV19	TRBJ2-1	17	TGTGCCAGTAGTCAACCCCCAGGTAGCGGGAGGTACAATGAGCAGTTCTTC	CASSQPPGSGRYNEQFF
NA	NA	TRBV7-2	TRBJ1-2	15	TGTGCCAGCAGCTTATACAGTTCCGGGGGCTATGGCTACACCTTC	CASSLYSSGGYGYTF
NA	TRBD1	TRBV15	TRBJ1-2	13	TGTGCCACCAGCAGAAGGACAGGGTATGGCTACACCTTC	CATSRRTGYGYTF
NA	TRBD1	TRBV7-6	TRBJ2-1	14	TGTGCCAGCAGCCAACGTGCAGGGGGCGAGGAGCAGTTCTTC	CASSQRAGGEEQFF
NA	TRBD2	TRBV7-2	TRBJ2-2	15	TGTGCCAGCAGCTTAAGAGCGGGAGTCTCCGGGGAGCTGTTTTTT	CASSLRAGVSGELFF
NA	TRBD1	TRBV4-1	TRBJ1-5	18	TGCGCCAGCAGCTTTAACCTCAGGGGGCGTAAACTCGATCAGCCCCAGCATTTT	CASSFNLRGRKLDQPQHF
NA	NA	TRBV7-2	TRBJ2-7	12	TGTGCCAGCAGCGTCTTATTGTACGAGCAGTACTTC	CASSVLLYEQYF
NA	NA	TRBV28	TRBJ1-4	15	TGTGCCAGCAGTCCCCTCTCTGCAACTAATGAAAAACTGTTTTTT	CASSPLSATNEKLFF
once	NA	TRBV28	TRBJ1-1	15	TGTGCCAGCAGTCCGAACAGGGTAATGAACACTGAAGCTTTCTTT	CASSPNRVMNTEAFF
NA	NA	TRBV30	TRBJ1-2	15	TGTGCCTGGACTACAACAGGGATGAAAGGCTATGGCTACACCTTC	CAWTTTGMKGYGYTF
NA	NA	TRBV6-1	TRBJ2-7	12	TGTGCCAGCGAAGGGGATACCTACGAGCAGTACTTC	CASEGDTYEQYF
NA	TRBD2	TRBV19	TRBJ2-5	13	TGTGCCAGTAGTATGGGGGGGGTTGGGACCCAGTACTTC	CASSMGGVGTQYF
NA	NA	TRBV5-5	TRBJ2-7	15	TGTGCCAGCAGCTTGTCAGGGCCTAGCTCCTACGAGCAGTACTTC	CASSLSGPSSYEQYF
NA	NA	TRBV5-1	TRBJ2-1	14	TGCGCCAGCAGCTTGGCGGGAGCGTACAATGAGCAGTTCTTC	CASSLAGAYNEQFF
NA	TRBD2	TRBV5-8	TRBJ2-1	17	TGTGCCAGCAGCTTGTTTGCTAGCGGGAGACGGAGGGGTGAGCAGTTCTTC	CASSLFASGRRRGEQFF
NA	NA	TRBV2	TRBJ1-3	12	TGTGCCAATTCTCGCGGCGGAAACACCATATATTTT	CANSRGGNTIYF
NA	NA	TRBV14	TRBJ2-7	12	TGTGCCAGCAGCCAAGGAGGGTACGAGCAGTACTTC	CASSQGGYEQYF
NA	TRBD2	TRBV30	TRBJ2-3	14	TGTGCCTGGAGTGGGGCGGGAGGGCCAGATACGCAGTATTTT	CAWSGAGGPDTQYF
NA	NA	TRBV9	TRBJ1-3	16	TGTGCCAGCAGCGTAGAACCGGGGGGCTCGGGAAACACCATATATTTT	CASSVEPGGSGNTIYF
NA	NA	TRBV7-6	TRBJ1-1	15	TGTGCCAGCAGCCCACAGACAGACCCGAACACTGAAGCTTTCTTT	CASSPQTDPNTEAFF
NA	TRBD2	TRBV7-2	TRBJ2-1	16	TGTGCCAGCAGCTTCTCAGGACTAGCGGGGGGGAATGAGCAGTTCTTC	CASSFSGLAGGNEQFF
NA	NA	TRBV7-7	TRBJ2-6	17	TGTGCCAGCAGCTTAGCGCCCACGGTTGCGGGGGCCAACGTCCTGACTTTC	CASSLAPTVAGANVLTF
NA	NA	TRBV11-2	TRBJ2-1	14	TGTGCCAGCAGCGTGGCGAGCGAATACAATGAGCAGTTCTTC	CASSVASEYNEQFF
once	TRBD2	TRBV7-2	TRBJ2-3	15	TGTGCCAGCAGACCCCTAGCGGGGCCGGGAGATACGCAGTATTTT	CASRPLAGPGDTQYF
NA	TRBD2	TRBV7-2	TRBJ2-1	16	TGTGCCAGCAGCTCACCACCTAGCGGGGGGGCATATGAGCAGTTCTTC	CASSSPPSGGAYEQFF
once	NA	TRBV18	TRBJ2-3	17	TGTGCCAGCTCACCAATCGCACTTTTAACTAGCACAGATACGCAGTATTTT	CASSPIALLTSTDTQYF
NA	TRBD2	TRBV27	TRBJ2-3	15	TGTGCCAGCAGTTGGAGCGGGATGAACACAGATACGCAGTATTTT	CASSWSGMNTDTQYF
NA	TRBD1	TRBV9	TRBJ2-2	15	TGTGCCAGTCTCCCCGGGACAGGGACCACCGGGGAGCTGTTTTTT	CASLPGTGTTGELFF
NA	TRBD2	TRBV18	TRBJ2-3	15	TGTGCCAGCTCACCACAGGGTAGCGGGGCAGATACGCAGTATTTT	CASSPQGSGADTQYF
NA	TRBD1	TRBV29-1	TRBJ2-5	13	TGCAGCGTCGCTAGGACAGGGGCAGAGACCCAGTACTTC	CSVARTGAETQYF
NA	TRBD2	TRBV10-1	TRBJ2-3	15	TGCGCCAGCAGGACTAGCGGGAGATTTACGGATACGCAGTATTTT	CASRTSGRFTDTQYF
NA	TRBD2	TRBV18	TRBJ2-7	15	TGTGCCAGCTCACCCCGCCAGGGAGGGACCTACGAGCAGTACTTC	CASSPRQGGTYEQYF
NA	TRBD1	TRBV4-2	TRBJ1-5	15	TGTGCCAGCAGCCAAGAGGTTTTAGGACAGGGTCCCCAGCATTTT	CASSQEVLGQGPQHF
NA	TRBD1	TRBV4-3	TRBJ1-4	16	TGCGCCAGCAGCCATCCGAACCCCCGGGACAGTGAAAAACTGTTTTTT	CASSHPNPRDSEKLFF
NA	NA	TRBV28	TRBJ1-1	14	TGTGCCAGCAGTTTCGGGAGCGTGAACACTGAAGCTTTCTTT	CASSFGSVNTEAFF